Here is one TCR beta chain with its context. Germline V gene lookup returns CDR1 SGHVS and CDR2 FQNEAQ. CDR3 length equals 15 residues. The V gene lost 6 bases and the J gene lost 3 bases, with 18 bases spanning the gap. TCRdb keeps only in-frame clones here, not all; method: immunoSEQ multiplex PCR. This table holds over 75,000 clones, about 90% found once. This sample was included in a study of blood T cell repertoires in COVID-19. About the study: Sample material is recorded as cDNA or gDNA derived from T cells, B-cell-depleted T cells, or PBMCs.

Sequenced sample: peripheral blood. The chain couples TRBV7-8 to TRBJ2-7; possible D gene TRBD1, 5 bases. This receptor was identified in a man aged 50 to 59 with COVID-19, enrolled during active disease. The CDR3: CASSQGVLSIYEQYF. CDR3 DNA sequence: TGTGCCAGCAGTCAAGGGGTCCTATCCATCTACGAGCAGTACTTC.